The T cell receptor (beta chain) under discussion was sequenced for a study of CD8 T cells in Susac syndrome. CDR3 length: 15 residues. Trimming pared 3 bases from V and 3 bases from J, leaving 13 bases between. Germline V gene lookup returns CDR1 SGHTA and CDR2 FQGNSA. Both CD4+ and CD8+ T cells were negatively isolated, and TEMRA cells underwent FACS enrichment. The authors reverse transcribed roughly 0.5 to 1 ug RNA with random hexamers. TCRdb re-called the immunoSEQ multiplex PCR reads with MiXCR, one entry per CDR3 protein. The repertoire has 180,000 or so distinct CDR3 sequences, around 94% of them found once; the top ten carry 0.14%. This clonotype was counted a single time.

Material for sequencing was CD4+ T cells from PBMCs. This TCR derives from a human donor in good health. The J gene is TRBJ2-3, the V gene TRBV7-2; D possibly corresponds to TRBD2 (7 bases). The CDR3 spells CASSLGGGQTDTQYF. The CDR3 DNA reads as TGTGCCAGCAGCTTGGGGGGGGGCCAAACAGATACGCAGTATTTT.